This TCR beta chain stems from a study of cytomegalovirus exposure and HLA in healthy donors. V dropped 1 base and J dropped 0 bases, with 10 bases sitting between them. CDR3 length: 16 amino acids. Germline CDR1 reads MNHEY; CDR2 reads SVGAGI. Overall study findings and caveats: Upon later analysis, TCR association rates were observed to vary by HLA locus, being highest for DRB1 and lowest for HLA-C.

PCR was performed using 60 Vbeta and 13 Jbeta primers. The table came from immunoSEQ multiplex PCR; TCRdb's copy has only in-frame clones and leaves some out. The sample includes roughly 97,000 clones, roughly 9.1% seen only once; the top ten take 5.5% to 7.5%. The table lists this clone with a few counts. The target antigen is unknown. This clonotype originated in a man between 35 and 55 years old in good health and CMV-seropositive. Source material: PBMCs. This chain connects TRBV6-5 to TRBJ2-1, with a weak D call TRBD2 (6 bases). The CDR3 loop is CASSYWAGSSYNEQFF. Written as DNA, the CDR3 is TGTGCCAGCAGTTACTGGGCGGGAAGCTCCTACAATGAGCAGTTCTTC.